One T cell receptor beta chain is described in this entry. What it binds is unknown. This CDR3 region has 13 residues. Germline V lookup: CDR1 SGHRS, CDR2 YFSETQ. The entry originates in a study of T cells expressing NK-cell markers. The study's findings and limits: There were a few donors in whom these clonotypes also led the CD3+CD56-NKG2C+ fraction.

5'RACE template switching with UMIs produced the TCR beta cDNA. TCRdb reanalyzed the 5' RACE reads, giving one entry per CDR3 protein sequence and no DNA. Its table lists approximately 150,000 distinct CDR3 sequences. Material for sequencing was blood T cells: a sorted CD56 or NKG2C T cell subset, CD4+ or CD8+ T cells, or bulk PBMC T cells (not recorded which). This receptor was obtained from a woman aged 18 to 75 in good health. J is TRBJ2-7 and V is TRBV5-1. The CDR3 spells CASSSTKAYEQYF.